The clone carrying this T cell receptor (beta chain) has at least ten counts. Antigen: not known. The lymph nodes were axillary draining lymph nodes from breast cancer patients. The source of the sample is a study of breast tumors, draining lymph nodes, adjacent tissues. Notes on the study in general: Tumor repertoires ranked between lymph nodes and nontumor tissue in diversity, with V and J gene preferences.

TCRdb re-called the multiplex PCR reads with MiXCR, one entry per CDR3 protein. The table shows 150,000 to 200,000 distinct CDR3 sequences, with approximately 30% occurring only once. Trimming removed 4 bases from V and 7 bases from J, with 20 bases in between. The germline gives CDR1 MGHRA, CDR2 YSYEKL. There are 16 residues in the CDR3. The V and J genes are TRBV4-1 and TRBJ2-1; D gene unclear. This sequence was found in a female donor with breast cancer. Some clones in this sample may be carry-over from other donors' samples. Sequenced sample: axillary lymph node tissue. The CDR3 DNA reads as TGCGCCAGCAGCCGGGCGTTAATACGTTTAGAAAATGAGCAGTTCTTC. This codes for CASSRALIRLENEQFF.